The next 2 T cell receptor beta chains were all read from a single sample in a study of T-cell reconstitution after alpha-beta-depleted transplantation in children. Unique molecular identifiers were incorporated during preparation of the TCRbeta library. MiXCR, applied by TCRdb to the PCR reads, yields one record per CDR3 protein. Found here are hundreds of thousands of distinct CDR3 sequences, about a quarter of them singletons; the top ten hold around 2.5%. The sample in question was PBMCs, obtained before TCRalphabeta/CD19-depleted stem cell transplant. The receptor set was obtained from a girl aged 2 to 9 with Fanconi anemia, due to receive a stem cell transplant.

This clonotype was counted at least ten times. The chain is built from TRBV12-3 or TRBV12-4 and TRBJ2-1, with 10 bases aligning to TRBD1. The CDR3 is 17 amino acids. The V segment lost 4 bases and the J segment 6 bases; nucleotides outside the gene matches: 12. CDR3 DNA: TGTGCCAGCAGTTCTTACTTCCGGGACAGGGGAATCAATGAGCAGTTCTTC. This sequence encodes CASSSYFRDRGINEQFF.

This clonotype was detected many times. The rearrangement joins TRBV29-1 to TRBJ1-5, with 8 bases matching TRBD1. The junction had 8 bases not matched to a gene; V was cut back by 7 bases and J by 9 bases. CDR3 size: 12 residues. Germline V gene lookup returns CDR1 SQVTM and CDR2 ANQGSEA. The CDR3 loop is CSDGTGGSPQHF. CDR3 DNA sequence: TGCAGCGACGGGACAGGTGGATCGCCCCAGCATTTT.